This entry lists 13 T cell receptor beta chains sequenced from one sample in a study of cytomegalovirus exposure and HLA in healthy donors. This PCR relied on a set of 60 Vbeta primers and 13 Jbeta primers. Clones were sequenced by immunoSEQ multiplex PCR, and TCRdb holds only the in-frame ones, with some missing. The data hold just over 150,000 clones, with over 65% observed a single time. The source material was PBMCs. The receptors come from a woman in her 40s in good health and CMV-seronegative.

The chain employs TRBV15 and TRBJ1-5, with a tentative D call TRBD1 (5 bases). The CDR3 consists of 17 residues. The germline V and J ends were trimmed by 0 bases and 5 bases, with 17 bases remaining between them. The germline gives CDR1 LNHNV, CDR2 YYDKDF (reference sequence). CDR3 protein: CATSRDGRQGSYQPQHF. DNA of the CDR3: TGTGCCACCAGCAGAGATGGAAGGCAGGGCAGCTATCAGCCCCAGCATTTT.

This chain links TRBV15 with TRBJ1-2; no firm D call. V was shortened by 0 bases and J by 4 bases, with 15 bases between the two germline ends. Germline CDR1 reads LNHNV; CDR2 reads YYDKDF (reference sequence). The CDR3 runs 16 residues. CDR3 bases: TGTGCCACCAGCAGAGACGGCCTTCGAACTACCTATGGCTACACCTTC. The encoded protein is CATSRDGLRTTYGYTF.

In nucleotides, the CDR3 is TGTGCCAGCATTGGACAGGGGGCGCGATATGGCTACACCTTC. Translation gives CASIGQGARYGYTF. V usage is TRBV28 and J usage is TRBJ1-2, with 11 bases lining up with TRBD1. The germline CDR1 and CDR2 sequences are MDHEN and SYDVKM. This CDR3 is 14 amino acids long. The J segment lost 5 bases and the V segment lost 7 bases, leaving 6 bases of the junction unmatched.

The CDR3 is CASSLTPMTGDGEAFF. The CDR3, as DNA: TGCGCCAGCAGCTTGACCCCGATGACAGGGGATGGTGAAGCTTTCTTT. The J gene is TRBJ1-1, the V gene TRBV5-1; TRBD1 agrees at 8 bases. CDR1 SGHRS and CDR2 YFSETQ come from the germline V gene. This CDR3 is built from 16 residues. V gave up 1 base and J gave up 7 bases; unmatched junction bases: 12.

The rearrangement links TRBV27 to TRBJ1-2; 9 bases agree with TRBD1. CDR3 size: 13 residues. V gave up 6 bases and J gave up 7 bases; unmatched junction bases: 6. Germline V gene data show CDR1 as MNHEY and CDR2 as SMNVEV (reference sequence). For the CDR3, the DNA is TGTGCCAGCAGCCGCGGACAGGGGACTGGCTACACCTTC. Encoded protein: CASSRGQGTGYTF.

CDR3: CASSDLMDRSYGYTF. CDR3 sequence (DNA): TGTGCCAGCAGTGATCTAATGGACAGAAGCTATGGCTACACCTTC. This chain links TRBV9 with TRBJ1-2; maybe TRBD1 (6 bases). Germline loops: CDR1 SGDLS, CDR2 YYNGEE. CDR3 size: 15 residues. V gave up 5 bases and J gave up 4 bases, with 18 bases separating them.

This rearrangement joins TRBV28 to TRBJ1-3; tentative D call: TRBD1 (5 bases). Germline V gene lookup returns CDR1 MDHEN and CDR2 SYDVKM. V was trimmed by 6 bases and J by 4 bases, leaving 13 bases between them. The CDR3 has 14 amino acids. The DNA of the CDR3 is TGTGCCAGCAGAATGGGGACTGCCGGAAACACCATATATTTT. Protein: CASRMGTAGNTIYF.

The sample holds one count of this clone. The CDR3 spells CASSFSRTSAGETQYF. CDR3 nucleotide sequence: TGCGCCAGCAGTTTCTCTAGGACTAGCGCGGGAGAGACCCAGTACTTC. The V call is TRBV5-1, the J call TRBJ2-5; TRBD2 agrees at 9 bases. The length of the CDR3 is 16 residues. V gave up 5 bases and J gave up 4 bases; unmatched junction bases: 12. Germline assignment: CDR1 SGHRS and CDR2 YFSETQ.

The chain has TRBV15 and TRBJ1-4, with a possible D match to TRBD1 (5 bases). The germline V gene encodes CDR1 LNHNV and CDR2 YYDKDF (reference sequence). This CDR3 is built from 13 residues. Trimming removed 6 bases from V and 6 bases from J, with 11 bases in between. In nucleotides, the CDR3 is TGTGCCACCAGTGGACAAGGGTATGAAAAACTGTTTTTT. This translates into CATSGQGYEKLFF.

The chain's CDR3 is CASRDRGSWGTEAFF. In nucleotides, the CDR3 is TGTGCCAGCAGGGACAGGGGGAGTTGGGGCACTGAAGCTTTCTTT. The chain links TRBV6-1 to TRBJ1-1; 10 positions agree with TRBD1. The V gene's germline CDR1 is MNHNS and CDR2 SASEGT. V trimming: 6 bases; J trimming: 4 bases; junction bases outside the gene matches: 8. The CDR3 loop spans 15 amino acids.

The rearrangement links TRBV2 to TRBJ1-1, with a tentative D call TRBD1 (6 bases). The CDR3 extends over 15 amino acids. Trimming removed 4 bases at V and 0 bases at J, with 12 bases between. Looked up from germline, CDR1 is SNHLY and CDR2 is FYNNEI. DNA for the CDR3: TGTGCCAGCAGTGCAGGACAGATGATGAACACTGAAGCTTTCTTT. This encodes CASSAGQMMNTEAFF.

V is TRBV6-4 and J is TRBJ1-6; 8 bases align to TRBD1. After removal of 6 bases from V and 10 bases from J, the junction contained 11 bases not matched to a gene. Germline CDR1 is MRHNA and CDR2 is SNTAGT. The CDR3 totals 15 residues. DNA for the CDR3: TGTGCCAGCAGCGACAGGGGTTTGGGGCGATCACCCCTCCACTTT. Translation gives CASSDRGLGRSPLHF.

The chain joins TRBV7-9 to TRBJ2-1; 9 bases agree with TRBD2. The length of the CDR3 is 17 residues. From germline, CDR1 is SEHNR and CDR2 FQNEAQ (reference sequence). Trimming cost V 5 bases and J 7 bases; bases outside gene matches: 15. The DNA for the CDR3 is TGTGCCAGCAGCCTTAGAGGGGCGGGGGGGCCCGGGAATGAGCAGTTCTTC. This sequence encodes CASSLRGAGGPGNEQFF.